This T cell receptor beta chain was retrieved from a study of blood T cell repertoires in COVID-19. Overall study: Nucleic acid was either cDNA or gDNA, and it came from T cells, B-cell-depleted T cells, or PBMCs.

Germline assignment: CDR1 SGHAT and CDR2 FQNNGV. The V end was cut by 5 bases, the J end by 3 bases, with 12 bases between. The CDR3 extends over 14 amino acids. As originally analysed: By means of reference gene primer amplification, nucleated cell counts were estimated. Sequenced by immunoSEQ multiplex PCR; TCRdb stores in-frame clones only, minus some. That table gives V, J and clone size, and the DNA gave D and trimming. The top ten clones hold about 0.8% of a sample with more than 90,000 clones, 65% to 85% of them seen once. This clonotype was obtained from a woman aged 70-85 years with acute or convalescent COVID-19. The rearrangement uses TRBV11-2 and TRBJ2-3, with a weak D call TRBD2 (5 bases). The sample comprised peripheral blood. CDR3 sequence: CASSPRDLTDTQYF. CDR3 nucleotide sequence: TGTGCCAGCAGCCCACGGGATCTTACAGATACGCAGTATTTT.